The 14 T cell receptor beta chains given below trace back to one sample, sequenced in a study of identifying expanded T cells in peripheral blood. The table came from immunoSEQ multiplex PCR; TCRdb's copy has only in-frame clones and leaves some out. The sample comprises 50,000 to 75,000 clones, approximately 83% of which are singletons, and roughly 18% rests with the top ten. The source material was blood. These receptors were collected from a person aged 18-70 years in good health.

This clone was observed a few times. The gene calls are TRBV30 and TRBJ2-3; 7 nucleotides align to TRBD2. Losses at the gene ends were 5 bases for V and 7 bases for J; bases not matched to a gene: 12. Germline CDR1 GTSNPN, CDR2 SVGIG (reference sequence). This CDR3 spans 14 amino acids. CDR3 bases: TGTGCCTGGGTTCGTTTGAGCGGGGCAAATACGCAGTATTTT. Translation gives CAWVRLSGANTQYF.

The chain uses TRBV28 and TRBJ2-7; TRBD2 is a possible D gene (5 bases). CDR3 size: 15 residues. Germline CDR1 is MDHEN and CDR2 is SYDVKM. V gave up 3 bases and J gave up 0 bases, with 12 bases separating them. As DNA, the CDR3 is TGTGCCAGCAGTTTCCCCGCGGGTCTCTCCTACGAGCAGTACTTC. Translated: CASSFPAGLSYEQYF.

The chain joins TRBV7-9 to TRBJ2-1, with 7 bases identical to TRBD2. Germline V lookup: CDR1 SEHNR, CDR2 FQNEAQ (reference sequence). The CDR3 has 14 residues. With V trimmed by 5 bases and J by 7 bases, 8 bases remained unmatched. Here the CDR3 reads CASSVASGGNEQFF. DNA of the CDR3: TGTGCCAGCAGCGTTGCTAGCGGTGGGAATGAGCAGTTCTTC.

This clone has a count of ten or more. This chain uses TRBV14 with TRBJ2-3; 7 bases align to TRBD2. The V gene's germline CDR1 is SGHDN and CDR2 FVKESK. The CDR3 contains 16 residues. V dropped 1 base and J dropped 0; count of bases not matched to a gene: 4. CDR3 residues: CASSQGAGRSTDTQYF. The CDR3 DNA is TGTGCCAGCAGCCAAGGAGCGGGACGAAGCACAGATACGCAGTATTTT. The full variable domain, with the rest looked up from reference TRBV14 and TRBJ2-3, is EAGVTQFPSHSVIEKGQTVTLRCDPISGHDNLYWYRRVMGKEIKFLLHFVKESKQDESGMPNNRFLAERTGGTYSTLKVQPAELEDSGVYFCASSQGAGRSTDTQYFGPGTRLTVL.

The V call is TRBV2, the J call TRBJ1-2; D may be TRBD1 (5 bases). CDR1 is SNHLY and CDR2 is FYNNEI in the germline V gene. The CDR3 consists of 11 residues. Trimming left V 7 bases short and J 8 bases short, with 11 bases between. The CDR3 DNA follows: TGTGCCAGCAATAGGGGTTACGGCTACACCTTC. It specifies CASNRGYGYTF.

The rearrangement uses TRBV30 and TRBJ1-3; D is ambiguous. Germline V gives CDR1 GTSNPN, CDR2 SVGIG (reference sequence). The CDR3 extends over 17 amino acids. The V end was cut by 0 bases, the J end by 4 bases, with 19 bases between. For the CDR3, the DNA is TGTGCCTGGAGTGTATATGGGGTTACATCGGACGGAAACACCATATATTTT. As protein: CAWSVYGVTSDGNTIYF. The complete variable domain, with remaining parts taken from reference TRBV30 and TRBJ1-3, reads SQTIHQWPATLVQPVGSPLSLECTVEGTSNPNLYWYRQAAGRGLQLLFYSVGIGQISSEVPQNLSASRPQDRQFILSSKKLLLSDSGFYLCAWSVYGVTSDGNTIYFGEGSWLTVV.

This chain links TRBV21-1 with TRBJ1-6. TRBV21-1 is recorded as a pseudogene. The CDR3 totals 14 residues. CDR3: CASKGGSSNSPLHF. Written as DNA, the CDR3 is TGTGCCAGCAAGGGGGGGAGTAGTAATTCACCCCTCCACTTT.

The chain uses TRBV6-1 and TRBJ1-1; D call uncertain. Trimming took 5 bases from V and 6 from J, leaving 13 bases between them. Germline values: CDR1 MNHNS, CDR2 SASEGT. The CDR3 has 13 residues. The chain's CDR3 is CASSLQGDPEAFF. The CDR3 bases are TGTGCCAGCAGTCTACAAGGTGACCCTGAAGCTTTCTTT.

The CDR3 sequence is CALDRGAYEQYF. CDR3 sequence (DNA): TGTGCCCTAGATAGAGGAGCTTACGAGCAGTACTTC. The chain uses TRBV30 and TRBJ2-7; D not certain. Trimming removed 8 bases at V and 4 bases at J, with 15 bases between. Germline V CDR1 and CDR2: GTSNPN, SVGIG (reference sequence). This CDR3 is built from 12 residues.

The J gene is TRBJ2-7, the V gene TRBV4-1, with 9 bases identical to TRBD1. J gave up 5 bases and V 1 base, and 6 bases lay outside the gene matches. Germline V gene data show CDR1 as MGHRA and CDR2 as YSYEKL. The CDR3 loop spans 15 amino acids. CDR3 region: CASSQGGTGRDEQYF. Here the CDR3 DNA reads TGCGCCAGCAGCCAAGGTGGGACAGGGAGGGACGAGCAGTACTTC.

The chain has TRBV5-8 and TRBJ2-5; D not certain. The CDR3 loop spans 16 amino acids. Trimming removed 2 bases from V and 2 bases from J, with 16 bases in between. Germline V gene data show CDR1 as SGHTS and CDR2 as YDEGEE. In DNA form, the CDR3 reads TGTGCCAGCAGCTTAGGAGAAGGTAGATTGCAAGAGACCCAGTACTTC. This codes for CASSLGEGRLQETQYF.

The rearrangement links TRBV10-3 to TRBJ2-3; D not certain. V lost 6 bases to trimming and J lost 4 bases, with 8 bases between them. The length of the CDR3 is 12 residues. Per germline, CDR1 ENHRY and CDR2 SYGVKD. This chain's CDR3 is CAISSAADTQYF. CDR3 DNA sequence: TGTGCCATCAGCAGTGCGGCAGATACGCAGTATTTT.

The chain is built from TRBV5-4 and TRBJ2-7; D is uncertain. CDR3 size: 14 residues. V lost 5 bases to trimming and J lost 3 bases, with 15 bases between them. Germline CDR1 is SGHNT and CDR2 is YYREEE (reference sequence). The CDR3 spells CASSPGPRGYEQYF. For the CDR3, the DNA is TGTGCCAGCAGTCCCGGCCCCCGCGGCTACGAGCAGTACTTC.

The J gene is TRBJ2-3, the V gene TRBV14; 13 bases line up with TRBD2. The CDR3 sequence is 15 residues long. The junction had 0 bases not matched to a gene; V was cut back by 1 base and J by 5 bases. Germline V gene sequence: CDR1 SGHDN, CDR2 FVKESK. CDR3 nucleotides: TGTGCCAGCAGCCAAGGGACTAGCGGGGGAGATACGCAGTATTTT. Its protein is CASSQGTSGGDTQYF.